Shown below are 20 T cell receptor beta chains from a single sample sequenced in a study of blood T cells in healthy people across ages. A sample-barcoded 5' primer and a J-beta primer mix were used in a second PCR of about 7 to 11 cycles. TCRdb re-called the 5' RACE reads through MiXCR, storing one row per CDR3 protein. The sample records 650,000 to 800,000 distinct CDR3 sequences, roughly half being singletons. The sample consisted of blood. All receptors come from an elderly woman in good health.

Ten or more counts support this clonotype. V gene TRBV2 combines with J gene TRBJ2-5; 8 bases align to TRBD1. The CDR3 sequence is 15 residues long. Germline loops: CDR1 SNHLY, CDR2 FYNNEI. The ends lost 6 bases at V and 7 bases at J; junction bases unmatched: 13. CDR3 nucleotides: TGTGCCAGCAGCCCCGGGACAGGAAATCCTGGGACCCAGTACTTC. Its translation: CASSPGTGNPGTQYF.

The sample holds many counts of this clonotype. This rearrangement joins TRBV29-1 to TRBJ1-5; TRBD1 matches 9 bases. The germline V gene has CDR1 SQVTM and CDR2 ANQGSEA. The CDR3 length is 12 residues. V shed 5 bases, J shed 7 bases, and the junction held 3 bases outside the gene matches. CDR3 amino acids: CSVRDRDQPQHF. The CDR3 nucleotides read TGCAGCGTTCGGGACAGGGACCAGCCCCAGCATTTT.

Concerning this clonotype: A much more abundant neighbour one base away suggests this may be a read error. The V call is TRBV5-1, the J call TRBJ2-7, with D tentatively TRBD1 (6 bases). This CDR3 spans 16 amino acids. Per the germline V gene, CDR1 is SGHRS and CDR2 is YFSETQ. CDR3 region: CASSVGTGSAYYGQYF. In DNA, the CDR3 is TGCGCCAGCAGCGTAGGAACAGGGTCAGCATACTACGGGCAGTACTTC. The full variable domain, its missing parts supplied by reference TRBV5-1 and TRBJ2-7, is KAGVTQTPRYLIKTRGQQVTLSCSPISGHRSVSWYQQTPGQGLQFLFEYFSETQRNKGNFPGRFSGRQFSNSRSEMNVSTLELGDSALYLCASSVGTGSAYYGQYFGPGTRLTVT.

The chain has TRBV2 and TRBJ2-1, with 12 positions matching TRBD1. The CDR3 has 14 amino acids. Germline V gene lookup returns CDR1 SNHLY and CDR2 FYNNEI. The junction had 6 bases not matched to a gene; V was cut back by 8 bases and J by 7 bases. The CDR3 loop is CASFRDRGQNEQFF. The CDR3 region has the DNA TGTGCCAGCTTCCGGGACAGGGGGCAAAATGAGCAGTTCTTC.

This clonotype was detected a few times. The chain couples TRBV9 to TRBJ2-5; 7 nucleotides line up with TRBD2. CDR1 is SGDLS and CDR2 is YYNGEE in the germline V gene. The CDR3 contains 15 residues. V lost 3 bases and J lost 11; bases outside the gene matches: 16. CDR3 sequence: CASSASGLGGDEQYF. For the CDR3, the DNA is TGTGCCAGCAGCGCTTCGGGACTGGGAGGGGATGAGCAGTACTTC.

In its sample, this clonotype was seen many times. The chain couples TRBV18 to TRBJ2-3; 8 bases align to TRBD2. Germline CDR1 KGHSH, CDR2 LQKENI. This CDR3 is 16 amino acids long. The J segment lost 6 bases and the V segment lost 3 bases, leaving 11 bases of the junction unmatched. This CDR3 is CASSPSTSALGDTQYF. CDR3 sequence (DNA): TGTGCCAGCTCACCGTCGACTAGCGCCTTAGGGGATACGCAGTATTTT.

The chain carries TRBV5-1 and TRBJ2-2, with 7 bases identical to TRBD2. V lost 2 bases, J lost 0 bases, and 10 bases stayed unmatched. Germline V gene data show CDR1 as SGHRS and CDR2 as YFSETQ. The CDR3 totals 18 residues. The CDR3: CASSFYPGLGTNTGELFF. CDR3 in DNA: TGCGCCAGCAGCTTTTACCCTGGACTAGGGACGAACACCGGGGAGCTGTTTTTT.

With respect to this clonotype: A much more abundant neighbour one base away suggests this may be a read error. The chain combines TRBV2 with TRBJ1-6, with 7 bases fitting TRBD1. This CDR3 comprises 16 residues. CDR1 and CDR2 from the germline V gene are SNHLY and FYNNEI. DNA of the CDR3: TGTACCAGCAGTCTCGACAGGGTAGGGGACGGCTCACCCCTCCACTTT. Its protein product is CTSSLDRVGDGSPLHF. Combining the CDR3 with reference TRBV2 and TRBJ1-6 gives the whole variable domain EPEVTQTPSHQVTQMGQEVILRCVPISNHLYFYWYRQILGQKVEFLVSFYNNEISEKSEIFDDQFSVERPDGSNFTLKIRSTKLEDSAMYFCTSSLDRVGDGSPLHFGNGTRLTVT.

V usage is TRBV29-1 and J usage is TRBJ2-3; D is uncertain. This CDR3 has 12 amino acids. Trimming left V 4 bases short and J 2 bases short, with 7 bases between. Germline CDR1 and CDR2: SQVTM and ANQGSEA. CDR3 sequence reads: CSVGLTTDTQYF. Here the CDR3 DNA reads TGCAGCGTTGGCCTTACCACAGATACGCAGTATTTT.

The genes are TRBV10-3 and TRBJ2-3, with TRBD2 matching over 8 bases. Germline V gene lookup returns CDR1 ENHRY and CDR2 SYGVKD. V was pared by 0 bases and J by 4 bases, with 6 bases of the junction left unmatched. This CDR3 is 16 amino acids long. The CDR3 DNA follows: TGTGCCATCAGTGAGTCGATTCGGGGGGGGCCAGATACGCAGTATTTT. Its translation: CAISESIRGGPDTQYF.

This clonotype appeared a single time. The chain combines TRBV12-3 or TRBV12-4 with TRBJ2-1; 7 nucleotides agree with TRBD2. This CDR3 has 14 residues. V was clipped by 6 bases and J by 7 bases; unmatched bases: 9. CDR3 in amino acids: CASRSWTSGNEQFF. The CDR3 coding sequence is TGTGCCAGCAGGTCCTGGACTAGTGGGAATGAGCAGTTCTTC.

This clonotype was found a few times. V gene TRBV18 combines with J gene TRBJ2-1; the match to TRBD1 covers 7 bases. With V trimmed by 3 bases and J by 5 bases, 7 bases remained unmatched. CDR3 length: 15 residues. CDR1 KGHSH and CDR2 LQKENI come from the germline V gene. In DNA, the CDR3 is TGTGCCAGCTCACCTATGGGACAGATAAACAATGAGCAGTTCTTC. Translation gives CASSPMGQINNEQFF. Supplemented by reference TRBV18 and TRBJ2-1, the full variable domain reads NAGVMQNPRHLVRRRGQEARLRCSPMKGHSHVYWYRQLPEEGLKFMVYLQKENIIDESGMPKERFSAEFPKEGPSILRIQQVVRGDSAAYFCASSPMGQINNEQFFGPGTRLTVL.

This sequence joins TRBV10-3 and TRBJ2-3; a weak D match, TRBD1 (6 bases). CDR1 and CDR2 (germline): ENHRY, SYGVKD. Between the trimmed V and J ends, which lost 4 bases and 6 bases, there was a span of 20 bases. This CDR3 region has 16 residues. In DNA form, the CDR3 reads TGTGCCATCAGTGGGCCCTTTGGGGACAAGGGGGATACGCAGTATTTT. Protein: CAISGPFGDKGDTQYF.

The CDR3 loop reads CAILRPGGPYEQYF. In nucleotides, the CDR3 is TGTGCCATCCTCCGCCCCGGGGGACCTTACGAGCAGTACTTC. This sequence joins TRBV7-2 and TRBJ2-7, with D perhaps matching TRBD2 (6 bases). Trimming took off 10 bases at V and 4 bases at J, with 20 bases between the two ends. Germline lookup yields CDR1 SGHTA and CDR2 FQGNSA. This CDR3 contains 14 residues.

The chain's CDR3 is CATSRDSSGGETQYF. In DNA form, the CDR3 reads TGTGCCACCAGCAGAGATTCAAGTGGGGGGGAGACCCAGTACTTC. V and J are TRBV15 and TRBJ2-4; weak D call: TRBD2 (6 bases). The DNA end is more similar to TRBJ2-5, so the J call may be wrong. The length of the CDR3 is 15 residues. Germline assignment: CDR1 LNHNV and CDR2 YYDKDF (reference sequence).

The gene calls are TRBV28 and TRBJ2-4, with 8 bases aligning to TRBD1. J lost 2 bases, V lost 5 bases, and 8 bases had no gene match. This CDR3 region has 16 residues. Germline V CDR1 and CDR2: MDHEN, SYDVKM. CDR3 nucleotides: TGTGCCAGCAGTCCAGGACAGGGTTTTTCCAAAAACATTCAGTACTTC. Translating gives CASSPGQGFSKNIQYF.

The rearrangement links TRBV29-1 to TRBJ2-7, with D possibly being TRBD1 or TRBD2 (5 bases each). Looked up from germline, CDR1 is SQVTM and CDR2 is ANQGSEA. V was trimmed by 7 bases and J by 5 bases, leaving 9 bases between them. The CDR3 sequence is 10 residues long. CDR3 sequence (DNA): TGCAGCGGGGTGGGGGACGAGCAGTACTTC. Its protein product is CSGVGDEQYF.

The rearrangement uses TRBV12-3 or TRBV12-4 and TRBJ2-3; D possibly matches TRBD1 or TRBD2 (5 bases each). Trimming pared 3 bases from V and 3 bases from J, leaving 13 bases between. The CDR3 length is 15 residues. The CDR3 sequence is CASSFFAGTTDTQYF. The CDR3 DNA follows: TGTGCCAGCAGTTTTTTCGCCGGGACGACAGATACGCAGTATTTT.

This clonotype was recorded many times. This sequence joins TRBV2 and TRBJ2-2; 9 nucleotides match TRBD2. The CDR3 contains 13 residues. V shed 6 bases, J shed 6 bases, and the junction held 2 bases outside the gene matches. CDR1 is SNHLY and CDR2 is FYNNEI in the germline V gene. The CDR3 is CASSPSGAGELFF. CDR3 DNA: TGTGCCAGCAGCCCTAGCGGGGCCGGGGAGCTGTTTTTT.

At least ten counts were recorded for this clonotype. V is TRBV5-1 and J is TRBJ2-1; 10 bases are a match to TRBD2. The junction had 7 bases not matched to a gene; V was cut back by 6 bases and J by 4 bases. CDR3 size: 15 residues. Germline-derived CDR1 and CDR2 are SGHRS and YFSETQ. CDR3: CASTSMTSGYNEQFF. CDR3 coding DNA: TGCGCCAGCACCTCGATGACTAGCGGGTACAATGAGCAGTTCTTC.